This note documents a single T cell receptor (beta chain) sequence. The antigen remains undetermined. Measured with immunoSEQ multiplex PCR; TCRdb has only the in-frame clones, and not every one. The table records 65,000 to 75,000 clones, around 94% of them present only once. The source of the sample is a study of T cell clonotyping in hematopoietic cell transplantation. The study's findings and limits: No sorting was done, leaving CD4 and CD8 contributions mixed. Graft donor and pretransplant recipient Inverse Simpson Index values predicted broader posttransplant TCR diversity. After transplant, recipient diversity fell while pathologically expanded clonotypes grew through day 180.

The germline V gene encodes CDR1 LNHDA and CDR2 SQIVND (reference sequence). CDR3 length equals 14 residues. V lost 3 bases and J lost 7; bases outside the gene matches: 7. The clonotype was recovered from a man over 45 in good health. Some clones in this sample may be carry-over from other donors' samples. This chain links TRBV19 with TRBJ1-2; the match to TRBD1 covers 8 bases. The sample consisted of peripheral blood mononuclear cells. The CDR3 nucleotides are TGTGCCAGTAGTATCAGGGGGCAGCCCTTTGGCTACACCTTC. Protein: CASSIRGQPFGYTF.